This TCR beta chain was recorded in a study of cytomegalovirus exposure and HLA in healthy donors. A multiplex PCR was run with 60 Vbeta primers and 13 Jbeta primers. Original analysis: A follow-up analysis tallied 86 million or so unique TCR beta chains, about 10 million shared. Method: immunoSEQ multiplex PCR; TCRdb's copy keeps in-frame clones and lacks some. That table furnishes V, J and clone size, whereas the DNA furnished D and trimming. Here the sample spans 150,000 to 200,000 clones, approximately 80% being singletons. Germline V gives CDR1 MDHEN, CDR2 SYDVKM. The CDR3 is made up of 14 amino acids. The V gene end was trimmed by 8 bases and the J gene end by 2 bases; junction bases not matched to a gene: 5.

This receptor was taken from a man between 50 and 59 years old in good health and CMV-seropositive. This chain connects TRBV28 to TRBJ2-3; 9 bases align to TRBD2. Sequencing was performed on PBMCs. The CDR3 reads CASGKRGVTDTQYF. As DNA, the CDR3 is TGTGCCAGCGGAAAGCGGGGGGTCACAGATACGCAGTATTTT.